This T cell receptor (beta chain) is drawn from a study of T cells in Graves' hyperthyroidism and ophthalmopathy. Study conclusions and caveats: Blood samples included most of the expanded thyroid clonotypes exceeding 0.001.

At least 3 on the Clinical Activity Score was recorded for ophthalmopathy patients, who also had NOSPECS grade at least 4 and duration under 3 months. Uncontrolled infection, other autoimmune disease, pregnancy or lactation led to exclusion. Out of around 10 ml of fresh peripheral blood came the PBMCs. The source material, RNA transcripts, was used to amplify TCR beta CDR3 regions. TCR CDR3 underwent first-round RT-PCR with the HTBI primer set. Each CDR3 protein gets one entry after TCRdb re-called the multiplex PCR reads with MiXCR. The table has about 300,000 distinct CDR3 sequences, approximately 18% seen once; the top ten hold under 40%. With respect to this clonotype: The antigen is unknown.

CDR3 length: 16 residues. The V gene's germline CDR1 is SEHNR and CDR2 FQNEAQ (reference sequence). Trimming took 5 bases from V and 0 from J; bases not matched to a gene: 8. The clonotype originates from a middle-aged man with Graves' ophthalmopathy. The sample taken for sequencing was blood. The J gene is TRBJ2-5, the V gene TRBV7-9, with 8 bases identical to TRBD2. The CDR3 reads CASSEPTSADQETQYF. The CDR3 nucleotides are TGTGCCAGCAGCGAGCCGACTAGCGCAGACCAAGAGACCCAGTACTTC.